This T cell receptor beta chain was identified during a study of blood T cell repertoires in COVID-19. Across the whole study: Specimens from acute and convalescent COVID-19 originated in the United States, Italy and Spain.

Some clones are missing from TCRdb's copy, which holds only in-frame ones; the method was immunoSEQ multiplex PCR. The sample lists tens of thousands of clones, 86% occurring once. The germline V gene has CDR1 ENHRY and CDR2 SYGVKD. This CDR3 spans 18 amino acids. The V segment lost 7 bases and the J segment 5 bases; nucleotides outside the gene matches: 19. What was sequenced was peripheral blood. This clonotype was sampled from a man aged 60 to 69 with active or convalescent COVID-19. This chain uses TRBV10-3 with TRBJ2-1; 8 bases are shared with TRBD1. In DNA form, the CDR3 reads TGTGCCATCAAAGGGCCCCCTGCAGGACAGGGTGTCCACAATGAGCAGTTCTTC. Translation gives CAIKGPPAGQGVHNEQFF.